A single sample gave rise to the 32 T cell receptor beta chains below, sequenced in a study of T cells in Graves' hyperthyroidism and ophthalmopathy. RNA transcripts provided the source from which TCR beta CDR3 regions were amplified. With the HTBI primer set, the TCR CDR3 went through a first round of RT-PCR. TCRdb itself ran the multiplex PCR reads through MiXCR, one entry per CDR3 protein. The table records about 640,000 distinct CDR3 sequences, less than 25% of them present only once. Material for sequencing was blood. These receptor sequences come from a man younger than 45 with Graves' ophthalmopathy.

The genes are TRBV20-1 and TRBJ1-1; D is unresolved. This CDR3 comprises 13 residues. Germline-derived CDR1 and CDR2 are DFQATT and SNEGSKA (reference sequence). Trimming pared 2 bases from V and 6 bases from J, leaving 13 bases between. The CDR3 loop reads CSARTPGGAEAFF. As DNA, the CDR3 is TGCAGTGCTAGAACCCCCGGCGGCGCTGAAGCTTTCTTT.

The V gene is TRBV6-1, the J gene TRBJ2-2; D unclear. CDR3 length equals 12 residues. Deletions cut 5 bases from V and 6 bases from J, with 7 bases between. Germline assignment: CDR1 MNHNS and CDR2 SASEGT. DNA of the CDR3: TGTGCCAGCAGTCTACCGTCCGGGGAGCTGTTTTTT. This translates into CASSLPSGELFF.

This clonotype was seen a handful of times. V and J are TRBV5-5 and TRBJ1-1; D unclear. Between the trimmed V and J ends, which lost 5 bases and 0 bases, there was a span of 14 bases. The CDR3 totals 15 residues. CDR1 is SGHKS and CDR2 is YYEKEE in the germline V gene (reference sequence). CDR3 in amino acids: CASRVDGIMNTEAFF. In nucleotides, the CDR3 is TGTGCCAGCAGGGTTGACGGGATCATGAACACTGAAGCTTTCTTT.

This chain connects TRBV5-1 to TRBJ2-1; D is perhaps TRBD1 (6 bases). V lost 0 bases and J 6 bases, leaving 10 bases between the germline ends. Per germline, CDR1 SGHRS and CDR2 YFSETQ. The CDR3 is made up of 14 amino acids. The DNA of the CDR3 is TGCGCCAGCAGCTTGGGAGACAGGAGCAATGAGCAGTTCTTC. As protein: CASSLGDRSNEQFF.

The chain has TRBV30 and TRBJ2-3; TRBD2 matches at 11 bases. CDR3 length equals 14 residues. V was pared by 2 bases and J by 5 bases, with 3 bases of the junction left unmatched. Germline V lookup: CDR1 GTSNPN, CDR2 SVGIG (reference sequence). DNA for the CDR3: TGTGCCTGGAGTCAGGGGACTAGCGGAGATACGCAGTATTTT. This translates into CAWSQGTSGDTQYF.

The gene calls are TRBV3-1 and TRBJ2-4; no reliable D call. Germline V lookup: CDR1 LGHDT, CDR2 YNNKEL (reference sequence). This CDR3 is built from 16 residues. The V gene lost 1 base and the J gene lost 0 bases, with 10 bases spanning the gap. CDR3 residues: CASSQGHLLAKNIQYF. CDR3 nucleotides: TGTGCCAGCAGCCAAGGACACCTGCTAGCCAAAAACATTCAGTACTTC.

With respect to this clonotype: An end of the junction does not agree with germline; a read error may underlie this. The chain combines TRBV12-5 with TRBJ2-4; TRBD1 might be the D (5 bases). Germline assignment: CDR1 LGHNT and CDR2 FRNRAP. The CDR3 is 11 residues long. DNA of the CDR3: TGTGCTAGTGGTTTGGGGGGCATTCAGAACTTC. It translates to CASGLGGIQNF.

This clonotype was detected many times. The chain joins TRBV7-2 to TRBJ2-3, with 8 bases aligning to TRBD2. V dropped 4 bases and J dropped 2; count of bases not matched to a gene: 8. The CDR3 runs to 16 residues. Germline V gene data show CDR1 as SGHTA and CDR2 as FQGNSA. DNA of the CDR3: TGTGCCAGCAGCTCCGTAACCGGGAGGGCCACAGATACGCAGTATTTT. It codes for CASSSVTGRATDTQYF.

The J gene is TRBJ2-5, the V gene TRBV27, with D possibly TRBD2 on 5 matching bases. CDR1 is MNHEY, CDR2 SMNVEV, per germline (reference sequence). The CDR3 length is 15 residues. Trimming pared 6 bases from V and 2 bases from J, leaving 16 bases between. The CDR3 region is CASRTFLAKQETQYF. Here the CDR3 DNA reads TGTGCCAGCAGGACTTTTCTAGCCAAACAAGAGACCCAGTACTTC.

The chain uses TRBV28 and TRBJ1-4; D remains unclear. The germline CDR1 and CDR2 sequences are MDHEN and SYDVKM. V was shortened by 5 bases and J by 5 bases, with 12 bases between the two germline ends. This CDR3 spans 14 amino acids. The CDR3 DNA reads as TGTGCCAGCAGTGAACGGGCTAAGAATGAAAAACTGTTTTTT. This codes for CASSERAKNEKLFF.

The rearrangement links TRBV9 to TRBJ2-2; D tentatively fits TRBD1 or TRBD2 (5 bases each). The CDR3 spans 15 residues. Germline CDR1 SGDLS, CDR2 YYNGEE. V lost 0 bases, J lost 2 bases, and 8 bases lay in between. In DNA form, the CDR3 reads TGTGCCAGCAGCGTAGCGGGACGTAACACCGGGGAGCTGTTTTTT. It yields the protein CASSVAGRNTGELFF. The variable domain in full, completed from reference TRBV9 and TRBJ2-2, reads DSGVTQTPKHLITATGQRVTLRCSPRSGDLSVYWYQQSLDQGLQFLIQYYNGEERAKGNILERFSAQQFPDLHSELNLSSLELGDSALYFCASSVAGRNTGELFFGEGSRLTVL.

In its sample, this clonotype was seen many times. The CDR3 spells CSARWDSPQETQYF. CDR3 bases: TGCAGTGCTAGATGGGACAGCCCACAAGAGACCCAGTACTTC. The chain uses TRBV20-1 and TRBJ2-5, with TRBD1 matching over 7 bases. The germline V gene encodes CDR1 DFQATT and CDR2 SNEGSKA (reference sequence). This CDR3 spans 14 amino acids. The V gene end was trimmed by 2 bases and the J gene end by 2 bases; junction bases not matched to a gene: 5.

This sequence joins TRBV7-9 and TRBJ2-1; D not resolved. Trimming cost V 2 bases and J 10 bases, with 12 bases left between them. The CDR3 covers 13 residues. Looked up from germline, CDR1 is SEHNR and CDR2 is FQNEAQ (reference sequence). The CDR3 DNA reads TGTGCCAGCAGCTTACACCCCGAGACAGAGCAGTTCTTC. Translating it yields CASSLHPETEQFF. Full variable domain (remainder filled in from reference TRBV7-9 and TRBJ2-1): DTGVSQNPRHKITKRGQNVTFRCDPISEHNRLYWYRQTLGQGPEFLTYFQNEAQLEKSRLLSDRFSAERPKGSFSTLEIQRTEQGDSAMYLCASSLHPETEQFFGPGTRLTVL.

This rearrangement joins TRBV10-3 to TRBJ2-3; 13 nucleotides line up with TRBD2. The CDR3 contains 16 residues. CDR1 and CDR2 from the germline V gene are ENHRY and SYGVKD. Germline trimming cut 2 bases from V and 6 bases from J; bases unmatched to any gene: 5. The CDR3 sequence is CAISELTSGRADTQYF. The CDR3 region has the DNA TGTGCCATCAGTGAGCTCACTAGCGGGAGGGCGGATACGCAGTATTTT.

This clonotype appeared many times. The CDR3: CASSLEVGPSYEQYF. The CDR3 nucleotides are TGTGCCAGCAGCTTAGAGGTGGGCCCCTCCTACGAGCAGTACTTC. The J gene is TRBJ2-7, the V gene TRBV11-2; D uncertain. V was cut by 0 bases and J by 0 bases, with 9 bases left in between. Germline CDR1 reads SGHAT; CDR2 reads FQNNGV. This CDR3 contains 15 residues.

The chain carries TRBV7-9 and TRBJ1-1; no definite D call. This CDR3 comprises 12 residues. With 4 bases removed from V and 3 bases from J, the gap between germline ends came to 6 bases. From germline, CDR1 is SEHNR and CDR2 FQNEAQ (reference sequence). CDR3 in DNA: TGTGCCAGCAGCTATCAATACACTGAAGCTTTCTTT. Translated, it gives CASSYQYTEAFF.

This clonotype occurred many times. This chain joins TRBV30 and TRBJ1-1; D is perhaps TRBD1 (5 bases). From germline, CDR1 is GTSNPN and CDR2 SVGIG (reference sequence). The CDR3 loop spans 12 amino acids. The V end lost 5 bases, the J end lost 5 bases, and 12 bases lay between the germline ends. Here the CDR3 reads CAWGTSGTEAFF. The CDR3 DNA sequence: TGTGCCTGGGGGACCTCGGGAACTGAAGCTTTCTTT.

Many counts were recorded for this clonotype. The chain is built from TRBV7-8 and TRBJ2-3; TRBD2 aligns across 7 bases. The CDR3 contains 15 residues. CDR1 is SGHVS, CDR2 FQNEAQ, per germline. V trimming: 4 bases; J trimming: 2 bases; junction bases outside the gene matches: 6. CDR3 region: CASSSPSGITDTQYF. CDR3 DNA: TGTGCCAGCAGCTCGCCTAGCGGAATCACAGATACGCAGTATTTT.

V usage is TRBV13 and J usage is TRBJ1-2; 7 bases fit TRBD1. The trim removed 5 bases at V and 8 bases at J, leaving 8 bases unmatched. From germline, CDR1 is PRHDT and CDR2 FYEKMQ (reference sequence). The CDR3 has 13 residues. CDR3: CASSRTGESGYTF. The CDR3 DNA follows: TGTGCCAGCAGCCGCACAGGGGAAAGCGGCTACACCTTC.

This chain connects TRBV9 to TRBJ2-1; 8 bases fit TRBD2. CDR1 and CDR2 from the germline V gene are SGDLS and YYNGEE. J gave up 5 bases and V 2 bases, and 15 bases lay outside the gene matches. The length of the CDR3 is 18 residues. The CDR3 loop reads CASSVPQRGLDPDNEQFF. The CDR3 nucleotides are TGTGCCAGCAGCGTCCCCCAAAGGGGACTAGATCCCGACAATGAGCAGTTCTTC.

The sample holds a few counts of this clonotype. The chain recombines TRBV15 with TRBJ2-1, with 14 bases lining up with TRBD2. CDR1 is LNHNV, CDR2 YYDKDF, per germline (reference sequence). The CDR3 sequence is 18 residues long. Unmatched junction bases numbered 9, after V lost 1 base and J lost 7 bases. The CDR3, as DNA: TGTGCCACCAGCAGAGGGACTAGCGGGAGGCGGGCGGGGAATGAGCAGTTCTTC. The encoded protein is CATSRGTSGRRAGNEQFF.

Of note for this clonotype: This may be a read error, as it is one base from a much larger clone. The V gene is TRBV10-2, the J gene TRBJ2-7; D unresolved. The germline V gene has CDR1 WSHSY and CDR2 SAAADI. Between the trimmed V and J ends, which lost 1 base and 1 base, there was a span of 2 bases. There are 12 residues in the CDR3. The CDR3 DNA reads as TGCGCCAGCAGTGAGTTTTCCTACGAGCAGTACTTC. Protein: CASSEFSYEQYF.

For this clonotype: It may be a read error: a sequence one base away is much more abundant. This chain links TRBV12-3 or TRBV12-4 with TRBJ1-1, with 8 positions matching TRBD1. J gave up 5 bases and V 8 bases, and 13 bases lay outside the gene matches. This CDR3 is built from 15 residues. CDR3 loop: CASGPGGRTYTEAFF. The DNA of the CDR3 is TGTGCCAGCGGTCCAGGGGGCAGAACCTATACTGAAGCTTTCTTT.

This clonotype was detected many times. Written as DNA, the CDR3 is TGCGCCAGCAGCTTGCGGTCGGGGGCCCATGAGCAGTTCTTC. Translated, it gives CASSLRSGAHEQFF. J is TRBJ2-1 and V is TRBV5-1, with D tentatively TRBD1 or TRBD2 (6 bases each). This CDR3 has 14 residues. V lost 1 base, J lost 8 bases, and 13 bases lay in between. Germline V gene data show CDR1 as SGHRS and CDR2 as YFSETQ.

In this sample, this clonotype turned up many times. V gene TRBV27 combines with J gene TRBJ2-1, with 8 positions matching TRBD2. The trim removed 3 bases at V and 13 bases at J, leaving 5 bases unmatched. Germline V gene lookup returns CDR1 MNHEY and CDR2 SMNVEV (reference sequence). CDR3 length: 12 residues. The CDR3 spells CASSLAGRAQFF. The CDR3 region has the DNA TGTGCCAGCAGTTTGGCCGGGAGGGCTCAGTTCTTC.

For this clonotype: This may be a read error: a much more frequent sequence differs by one nucleotide. The CDR3 does not end in the conserved phenylalanine or tryptophan, so this is likely a read error. CDR3 in DNA: TGTGCCAGCAGTTTACAGGGGGCACAGGGCTACACCCTC. The encoded protein is CASSLQGAQGYTL. The V gene is TRBV28, the J gene TRBJ1-2, with 8 bases identical to TRBD1. This CDR3 spans 13 amino acids. The germline CDR1 and CDR2 sequences are MDHEN and SYDVKM. V was clipped by 2 bases and J by 8 bases; unmatched bases: 4.

The sample holds many counts of this clonotype. The chain carries TRBV12-3 or TRBV12-4 and TRBJ2-7; 12 positions agree with TRBD1. The CDR3 runs to 15 residues. With V trimmed by 3 bases and J by 7 bases, 7 bases remained unmatched. The CDR3 spells CASSFLGQGAREQYF. In DNA form, the CDR3 reads TGTGCCAGCAGTTTTTTGGGACAGGGGGCTCGGGAGCAGTACTTC.

Comments on this clonotype: Just one base apart from a much larger clone, this may be a read error. The chain recombines TRBV20-1 with TRBJ2-1; 7 positions match TRBD2. Germline CDR1 reads DFQATT; CDR2 reads SNEGSKA (reference sequence). This CDR3 has 15 residues. For the CDR3, the DNA is TGCAGTGCAAATAAGCGGGACTGGGGCTACAATGAGCAGCTCTTC. This translates into CSANKRDWGYNEQLF.

The chain joins TRBV6-5 to TRBJ1-2, with TRBD1 as a possible D gene (5 bases). V was cut by 1 base and J by 8 bases, with 20 bases left in between. Germline CDR1 reads MNHEY; CDR2 reads SVGAGI. This CDR3 contains 16 residues. CDR3 region: CASSYYSGGQGRGYTF. The CDR3, as DNA: TGTGCCAGCAGTTACTACAGCGGAGGGCAGGGCCGAGGCTACACCTTC.

This clonotype was found many times. This chain joins TRBV12-3 or TRBV12-4 and TRBJ2-5; TRBD1 matches at 11 bases. The CDR3 sequence is 15 residues long. V shed 6 bases and J 3 bases; nucleotides not matched to a gene: 6. The CDR3 DNA follows: TGTGCCAGCAGCCGTGGACAGGGGGCGAAAGAGACCCAGTACTTC. This translates into CASSRGQGAKETQYF.

The CDR3 coding sequence is TGCGCCAGCAGCTTGGGAACTAGCGGGATCCGCACCGGGGAGCTGTTTTTT. Protein sequence: CASSLGTSGIRTGELFF. This chain joins TRBV5-1 and TRBJ2-2, with 10 bases lining up with TRBD2. Germline assignment: CDR1 SGHRS and CDR2 YFSETQ. Unmatched junction bases numbered 6, after V lost 0 bases and J lost 4 bases. CDR3 length: 17 residues.

This clonotype was seen many times. The rearrangement uses TRBV3-1 and TRBJ1-1; D perhaps matches TRBD1 (5 bases). The CDR3 consists of 15 residues. V lost 0 bases and J 1 base, leaving 9 bases between the germline ends. Per the germline V gene, CDR1 is LGHDT and CDR2 is YNNKEL (reference sequence). The DNA for the CDR3 is TGTGCCAGCAGCCAAGATCCACAGGCGAACACTGAAGCTTTCTTT. Translated: CASSQDPQANTEAFF.